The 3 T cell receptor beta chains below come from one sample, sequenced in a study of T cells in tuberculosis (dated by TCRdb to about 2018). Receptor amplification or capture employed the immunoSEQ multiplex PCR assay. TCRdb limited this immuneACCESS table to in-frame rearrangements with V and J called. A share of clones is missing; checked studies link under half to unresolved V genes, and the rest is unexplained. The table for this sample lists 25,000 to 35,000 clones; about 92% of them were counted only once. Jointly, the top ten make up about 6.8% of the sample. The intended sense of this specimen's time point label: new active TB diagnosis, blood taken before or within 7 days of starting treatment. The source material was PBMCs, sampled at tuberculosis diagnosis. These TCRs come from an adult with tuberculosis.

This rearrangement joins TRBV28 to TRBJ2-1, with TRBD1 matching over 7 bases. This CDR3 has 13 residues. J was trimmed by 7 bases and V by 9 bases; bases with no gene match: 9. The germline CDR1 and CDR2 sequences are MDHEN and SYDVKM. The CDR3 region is CASTTGMENEQFF. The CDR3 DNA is TGTGCCAGTACGACAGGGATGGAGAATGAGCAGTTCTTC. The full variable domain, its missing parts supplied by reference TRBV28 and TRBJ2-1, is DVKVTQSSRYLVKRTGEKVFLECVQDMDHENMFWYRQDPGLGLRLIYFSYDVKMKEKGDIPEGYSVSREKKERFSLILESASTNQTSMYLCASTTGMENEQFFGPGTRLTVL.

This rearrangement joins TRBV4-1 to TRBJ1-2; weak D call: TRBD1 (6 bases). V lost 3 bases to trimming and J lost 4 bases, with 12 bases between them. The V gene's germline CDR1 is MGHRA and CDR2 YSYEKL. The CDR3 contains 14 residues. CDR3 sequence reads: CASSQGAEIYGYTF. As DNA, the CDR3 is TGCGCCAGCAGCCAGGGGGCGGAAATCTATGGCTACACCTTC.

CDR3 in DNA: TGTGCCAGCTCACCACTCGCGACTAGCGGGGCCGTCAGCGAGCAGTTCTTC. It yields the protein CASSPLATSGAVSEQFF. The V and J genes are TRBV18 and TRBJ2-1; 11 bases fit TRBD2. Trimming removed 1 base from V and 10 bases from J; junction bases left unmatched: 12. The V gene's germline CDR1 is KGHSH and CDR2 LQKENI. CDR3 length equals 17 residues.